Listed below are T cell receptor beta chains from one sample, sequenced in a study of T cell responses to AZD1222 COVID-19 vaccine. Sequenced by immunoSEQ multiplex PCR; TCRdb stores in-frame clones only, minus some. The data hold 130,000 to 150,000 clones, with about 90% observed a single time. Source: peripheral blood, taken on day 0 of AZD1222 vaccination. The receptor set was obtained from an adult in good health. CDR3s include the opening cysteine and the closing phenylalanine or tryptophan. The D gene is left open where the match is weak. Some rows mark clone size as missing; the rest say once, few, many or name a class of expanded clone.

clone size,D gene,V gene,J gene,CDR3 protein,CDR3 DNA
NA,NA,TRBV30,TRBJ2-2,CAWSVLGGTNTGELFF,TGTGCCTGGAGTGTACTAGGGGGAACGAACACCGGGGAGCTGTTTTTT
NA,NA,TRBV2,TRBJ1-6,CASSEAVGARSPLHF,TGTGCCAGCAGTGAAGCGGTGGGGGCGAGGTCACCCCTCCACTTT
NA,NA,TRBV6-5,TRBJ2-2,CASSPRSVNTGELFF,TGTGCCAGCAGCCCCCGGTCGGTCAACACCGGGGAGCTGTTTTTT
NA,NA,TRBV7-9,TRBJ1-2,CASSLRDGVYGYTF,TGTGCCAGCAGCCTACGTGACGGGGTCTATGGCTACACCTTC
NA,TRBD2,TRBV5-1,TRBJ2-1,CASTPIRRGGYNEQFF,TGCGCCAGCACCCCCATACGGCGGGGGGGTTACAATGAGCAGTTCTTC
NA,NA,TRBV5-6,TRBJ1-2,CASSPGTWSYGYTF,TGTGCCAGCAGCCCGGGGACATGGAGCTATGGCTACACCTTC
NA,NA,TRBV12-2,TRBJ2-7,CASRPPGTVSSWEYF,TGTGCAAGTCGCCCACCCGGGACGGTATCCTCTTGGGAGTACTTC
NA,TRBD1,TRBV7-9,TRBJ1-4,CASRAGQGAEKLFF,TGTGCCAGCAGAGCAGGACAGGGGGCGGAAAAACTGTTTTTT
NA,NA,TRBV1,TRBJ1-1,CTSSQANRGPDTEAFF,TGCACCAGCAGCCAAGCTAACAGGGGGCCGGACACTGAAGCTTTCTTT
NA,NA,TRBV24-1,TRBJ2-3,CATSGEKPTDTQYF,TGTGCCACCAGTGGGGAAAAACCCACAGATACGCAGTATTTT
NA,TRBD2,TRBV5-1,TRBJ2-7,CASSLLSGGAGEQYF,TGCGCCAGCAGCTTACTTAGCGGGGGGGCAGGTGAGCAGTACTTC
NA,NA,TRBV11-2,TRBJ1-1,CASSLGEDTEAFF,TGTGCCAGCAGCTTAGGGGAGGACACTGAAGCTTTCTTT
NA,NA,TRBV7-2,TRBJ1-2,CASGKANSLYYGYTF,TGTGCCAGCGGGAAGGCAAACTCCCTCTACTATGGCTACACCTTC
NA,TRBD1,TRBV6-5,TRBJ1-1,CASQRTGEAFF,TGTGCCAGTCAAAGGACAGGGGAAGCTTTCTTT
NA,TRBD1,TRBV4-1,TRBJ1-2,CASSQVQGGSYGYTF,TGCGCCAGCAGCCAAGTACAGGGGGGAAGCTATGGCTACACCTTC
NA,NA,TRBV3-1/TRBV3-2,TRBJ1-4,CASSHGQRALFF,TGTGCCAGCAGCCACGGACAGCGGGCACTGTTTTTT
NA,TRBD1,TRBV11-2,TRBJ2-3,CASSRDRISTDTQYF,TGTGCCAGCAGCCGGGACAGAATAAGCACAGATACGCAGTATTTT
NA,NA,TRBV10-3,TRBJ1-2,CAISEFSGVGYGYTF,TGTGCCATCAGTGAGTTCTCAGGGGTCGGCTATGGCTACACCTTC
NA,TRBD2,TRBV2,TRBJ2-6,CASSMTSGDSGANVLTF,TGTGCCAGCAGTATGACTAGCGGGGACTCTGGGGCCAACGTCCTGACTTTC
NA,NA,TRBV9,TRBJ2-5,CASSVASGSQETQYF,TGTGCCAGCAGCGTAGCCTCGGGCAGTCAAGAGACCCAGTACTTC
NA,TRBD1,TRBV18,TRBJ1-3,CASSPGQGNTIYF,TGTGCCAGCTCACCGGGACAGGGAAACACCATATATTTT
few,TRBD1,TRBV5-6,TRBJ1-2,CASTTGRGTDLYGYTF,TGTGCCAGCACCACCGGACGGGGGACAGACCTCTATGGCTACACCTTC
NA,TRBD2,TRBV7-9,TRBJ2-5,CASSFLAGGQETQYF,TGTGCCAGCAGCTTCCTAGCGGGGGGTCAAGAGACCCAGTACTTC
NA,NA,TRBV6-5,TRBJ2-7,CASSTLDGYEQYF,TGTGCCAGCAGTACCTTGGACGGGTACGAGCAGTACTTC
NA,TRBD2,TRBV30,TRBJ2-7,CAWSGGGVYEQYF,TGTGCCTGGAGTGGGGGAGGGGTCTACGAGCAGTACTTC
NA,TRBD1,TRBV9,TRBJ1-2,CASSARDRGPLRYTF,TGTGCCAGCAGCGCCCGGGACAGGGGCCCCTTGCGCTACACCTTC
NA,NA,TRBV2,TRBJ2-5,CASSDGRGQETQYF,TGTGCCAGCAGTGATGGGCGGGGACAAGAGACCCAGTACTTC
NA,NA,TRBV19,TRBJ1-5,CASRMGQKGNQPQHF,TGTGCCAGTAGAATGGGGCAAAAGGGGAATCAGCCCCAGCATTTT
NA,NA,TRBV10-3,TRBJ1-4,CAISDIAKGTTNEKLFF,TGTGCCATCAGTGATATAGCTAAGGGGACAACTAATGAAAAACTGTTTTTT
NA,TRBD2,TRBV24-1,TRBJ2-3,CATSDYPSGGSTDTQYF,TGTGCCACCAGTGACTATCCAAGCGGGGGAAGCACAGATACGCAGTATTTT
few,NA,TRBV23-1,TRBJ1-4,CASNTRRTNEKLFF,TGCGCCAGCAATACGAGGCGGACTAATGAAAAACTGTTTTTT
few,NA,TRBV5-1,TRBJ2-7,CASSLAGNYEQYF,TGCGCCAGCAGCTTGGCAGGGAACTACGAGCAGTACTTC
NA,NA,TRBV5-1,TRBJ2-7,CASATLSSYEQYF,TGCGCCAGCGCGACCCTCAGCTCCTACGAGCAGTACTTC
NA,TRBD1,TRBV10-3,TRBJ2-3,CAIRDRGSTDTQYF,TGTGCCATCAGGGACAGGGGAAGCACAGATACGCAGTATTTT
once,NA,TRBV19,TRBJ2-2,CASSPQTEANTGELFF,TGTGCCAGTAGTCCCCAGACAGAAGCGAACACCGGGGAGCTGTTTTTT
NA,TRBD2,TRBV9,TRBJ2-7,CASSGLAGSEQYF,TGTGCCAGCAGTGGGCTAGCGGGGTCCGAGCAGTACTTC
NA,TRBD1,TRBV7-2,TRBJ2-1,CASTTGTAYNEQFF,TGTGCCAGCACCACCGGGACAGCCTACAATGAGCAGTTCTTC